The 22 T cell receptor beta chains given below trace back to one sample, sequenced in a study of control samples from healthy donors and cancer patients. The table came from immunoSEQ multiplex PCR; TCRdb's copy has only in-frame clones and leaves some out. Among over 70,000 clones, around 90% were seen once, and the ten largest hold roughly 9.7%. Input material: PBMCs. These receptors all come from a woman aged 45 to 65 with colorectal cancer.

This clone was counted between two and nine times. J is TRBJ2-1 and V is TRBV19; D is uncertain. The CDR3 has 11 residues. Germline loops: CDR1 LNHDA, CDR2 SQIVND (reference sequence). Trimming took 7 bases from V and 5 from J, leaving 6 bases between them. In nucleotides, the CDR3 is TGTGCCAGTATGAGAAACAATGAGCAGTTCTTC. Amino acid sequence: CASMRNNEQFF.

This clone was detected only once. The chain uses TRBV29-1 and TRBJ2-1, with D perhaps matching TRBD1 (5 bases). The CDR3 covers 16 residues. V lost 3 bases, J lost 2 bases, and 17 bases lay in between. CDR1 and CDR2 (germline): SQVTM, ANQGSEA. This chain's CDR3 is CSVDSRGKGTYNEQFF. The CDR3 bases are TGCAGCGTTGATTCGAGAGGCAAGGGGACCTACAATGAGCAGTTCTTC.

The chain is built from TRBV24-1 and TRBJ2-3, with 10 bases fitting TRBD1. The J segment lost 4 bases and the V segment lost 1 base, leaving 4 bases of the junction unmatched. Germline V lookup: CDR1 KGHDR, CDR2 SFDVKD. The CDR3 spans 16 residues. CDR3 protein: CATSDLGQGVSDTQYF. In DNA, the CDR3 is TGTGCCACCAGTGATTTAGGACAGGGGGTGTCAGATACGCAGTATTTT.

The chain has TRBV5-1 and TRBJ2-3; 8 bases fit TRBD1. The germline V gene encodes CDR1 SGHRS and CDR2 YFSETQ. The CDR3 has 14 residues. The trim removed 5 bases at V and 0 bases at J, leaving 2 bases unmatched. The CDR3 DNA sequence: TGCGCCAGCAGGGACAGGGCTAGCACAGATACGCAGTATTTT. This gives the protein CASRDRASTDTQYF.

The chain recombines TRBV6-2 or TRBV6-3 with TRBJ1-2, with TRBD1 matching 8 bases. CDR1 is MNHEY and CDR2 is SVGEGT in the germline V gene. This CDR3 has 15 amino acids. J gave up 4 bases and V 3 bases, and 7 bases lay outside the gene matches. Here the CDR3 DNA reads TGTGCCAGCAGTTATTCGGACAGGGTGGCCTATGGCTACACCTTC. As protein: CASSYSDRVAYGYTF.

The chain combines TRBV6-4 with TRBJ2-1, with unresolved D. The CDR3 runs 17 residues. V was shortened by 0 bases and J by 0 bases, with 12 bases between the two germline ends. Germline V gene lookup returns CDR1 MRHNA and CDR2 SNTAGT. The DNA for the CDR3 is TGTGCCAGCAGTGACTCGCAGTCGGCACACTCCTACAATGAGCAGTTCTTC. Its translation: CASSDSQSAHSYNEQFF.

The chain joins TRBV15 to TRBJ2-1; D gene uncertain. Germline loops: CDR1 LNHNV, CDR2 YYDKDF (reference sequence). V was pared by 1 base and J by 3 bases, with 1 base between. The CDR3 has 12 amino acids. The CDR3 loop is CATSRGYNEQFF. CDR3 coding DNA: TGTGCCACCAGCAGAGGCTACAATGAGCAGTTCTTC.

The V call is TRBV7-6, the J call TRBJ2-2; 8 positions agree with TRBD2. The germline V gene encodes CDR1 SGHVS and CDR2 FNYEAQ. CDR3 length: 16 amino acids. After removal of 10 bases from V and 0 bases from J, the junction contained 10 bases not matched to a gene. In nucleotides, the CDR3 is TGTGCCACCTTAGGGACTAGGGACTCGAACACCGGGGAGCTGTTTTTT. Its protein product is CATLGTRDSNTGELFF.

V and J are TRBV2 and TRBJ2-2, with D possibly matching TRBD2 (6 bases). Germline V CDR1 and CDR2: SNHLY, FYNNEI. The length of the CDR3 is 14 residues. The V end was cut by 6 bases, the J end by 7 bases, with 15 bases between. In DNA form, the CDR3 reads TGTGCCAGCAGGACCCAACAAGCGGGCGGGGAGCTGTTTTTT. This gives the protein CASRTQQAGGELFF.

The chain recombines TRBV2 with TRBJ1-1; D gene unclear. V lost 4 bases, J lost 0 bases, and 6 bases lay in between. Germline CDR1 and CDR2: SNHLY and FYNNEI. The CDR3 has 13 amino acids. The CDR3 nucleotides read TGTGCCAGCAGTGGCAGCATGAACACTGAAGCTTTCTTT. Translated: CASSGSMNTEAFF.

The V and J genes are TRBV10-3 and TRBJ2-1; D not certain. Germline V gene sequence: CDR1 ENHRY, CDR2 SYGVKD. The CDR3 sequence is 11 residues long. The V end was cut by 10 bases, the J end by 4 bases, with 8 bases between. The CDR3 spells CATDSYNEQFF. CDR3 DNA: TGTGCCACGGATTCATACAATGAGCAGTTCTTC.

In its sample, this clone was seen once. The gene calls are TRBV29-1 and TRBJ2-5, with a tentative D call TRBD2 (7 bases). The V and J ends lost 1 base and 5 bases respectively, with 11 bases between them. Germline V gene sequence: CDR1 SQVTM, CDR2 ANQGSEA. The CDR3 consists of 13 residues. The CDR3 DNA is TGCAGCGTTGAAGGAGGGGGGGTGGAGACCCAGTACTTC. It codes for CSVEGGGVETQYF.

On this clone: This specimen includes other DNA sequences encoding the same CDR3. The rearrangement links TRBV5-1 to TRBJ2-7, with D possibly matching TRBD1 (5 bases). The CDR3 has 15 amino acids. Trimming removed 2 bases at V and 0 bases at J, with 12 bases between. From germline, CDR1 is SGHRS and CDR2 YFSETQ. The CDR3 nucleotides read TGCGCCAGCAGCTTTCGGCAAGACAGCTCCTACGAGCAGTACGTC. Encoded protein: CASSFRQDSSYEQYV.

The genes are TRBV20-1 and TRBJ1-1; 7 positions match TRBD1. Trimming removed 3 bases from V and 0 bases from J; junction bases left unmatched: 10. This CDR3 region has 16 residues. Germline CDR1 DFQATT, CDR2 SNEGSKA (reference sequence). The CDR3 loop is CSASLVTGRVNTEAFF. CDR3 DNA sequence: TGCAGTGCTAGTCTGGTGACAGGGCGCGTGAACACTGAAGCTTTCTTT.

This clone was seen a handful of times. V gene TRBV9 combines with J gene TRBJ1-6; 11 bases map to TRBD1. In germline, CDR1 is SGDLS, CDR2 YYNGEE. The CDR3 has 15 residues. The ends lost 4 bases at V and 9 bases at J; junction bases unmatched: 6. For the CDR3, the DNA is TGTGCCAGCAGCAGAGGGACAGGGGGAAGTTCACCCCTCCACTTT. Translated: CASSRGTGGSSPLHF.

The gene calls are TRBV7-8 and TRBJ2-1; no reliable D call. Trimming removed 8 bases from V and 8 bases from J, with 16 bases in between. Germline loops: CDR1 SGHVS, CDR2 FQNEAQ. The CDR3 runs 13 residues. The CDR3: CASRGQTTDEQFF. The CDR3 DNA is TGTGCCAGCCGTGGGCAAACGACGGATGAGCAGTTCTTC.

The chain employs TRBV4-3 and TRBJ1-5; D is uncertain. Germline CDR1 reads LGHNA; CDR2 reads YSLEER. Trimming stripped 2 bases from V and 3 bases from J, with 8 bases between. The CDR3 is made up of 14 amino acids. The CDR3 is CASSQSQLNQPQHF. Written as DNA, the CDR3 is TGCGCCAGCAGCCAATCGCAGCTCAATCAGCCCCAGCATTTT.

This clone occurred a few times. This chain connects TRBV2 to TRBJ1-1; D perhaps matches TRBD1 (5 bases). V lost 0 bases to trimming and J lost 9 bases, with 17 bases between them. Per germline, CDR1 SNHLY and CDR2 FYNNEI. The length of the CDR3 is 15 residues. The DNA of the CDR3 is TGTGCCAGCAGTGAAGCGCTTCGGGGGGTTTCTAAAGCTTTCTTT. Its translation: CASSEALRGVSKAFF.

In its sample, this clone was seen a few times. The gene calls are TRBV18 and TRBJ2-2, with 8 bases aligning to TRBD1. The CDR3 runs to 14 residues. Germline values: CDR1 KGHSH, CDR2 LQKENI. The ends lost 7 bases at V and 0 bases at J; junction bases unmatched: 1. The CDR3 region has the DNA TGTGCCAGCTTGGGACAGGCGAACACCGGGGAGCTGTTTTTT. Translation gives CASLGQANTGELFF.

The chain uses TRBV6-5 and TRBJ2-1, with TRBD2 as a possible D gene (5 bases). The V gene's germline CDR1 is MNHEY and CDR2 SVGAGI. With 6 bases removed from V and 11 bases from J, the gap between germline ends came to 17 bases. This CDR3 has 13 amino acids. CDR3 region: CASREEVTMQQFF. CDR3 in DNA: TGTGCCAGCAGGGAGGAGGTTACAATGCAGCAGTTCTTC.

The J gene is TRBJ1-6, the V gene TRBV5-5, with D tentatively TRBD1 (5 bases). From germline, CDR1 is SGHKS and CDR2 YYEKEE (reference sequence). V lost 1 base and J 8 bases, leaving 10 bases between the germline ends. The CDR3 has 14 amino acids. Written as DNA, the CDR3 is TGTGCCAGCAGCTTGATCTGGGGGGATTCACCCCTCCACTTT. Amino acids: CASSLIWGDSPLHF.

Concerning this clone: At one of its ends the junction is not consistent with the germline gene, which may arise from a read error. The sample carries other DNA sequences with the same CDR3. The chain carries TRBV28 and TRBJ1-1, with D unclear. Germline CDR1 is MDHEN and CDR2 is SYDVKM. The CDR3 extends over 12 amino acids. CDR3 nucleotide sequence: TGTGCCAGCAGGTGGATGAACACCGAAGCTTTCTTT. This encodes CASRWMNTEAFF. Full variable domain (outside the CDR3, taken from reference TRBV28 and TRBJ1-1): DVKVTQSSRYLVKRTGEKVFLECVQDMDHENMFWYRQDPGLGLRLIYFSYDVKMKEKGDIPEGYSVSREKKERFSLILESASTNQTSMYLCASRWMNTEAFFGQGTRLTVV.